This T cell receptor (beta chain) emerged from a study of shared clonotypes between healthy human individuals. Study-wide points: Clonotype sharing across donors was expected to vary with sequencing depth.

A remark on this clone: The antigen remains undetermined.

V was trimmed by 6 bases and J by 0 bases, leaving 18 bases between them. Germline V gene lookup returns CDR1 MDHEN and CDR2 SYDVKM. The CDR3 totals 17 residues. This was a deep-level run. Ten immunoSEQ deep assay plates served to sequence unsorted PBMC DNA. Repertoires were generated with immunoSEQ multiplex PCR, while TCRdb's copy carries only in-frame clones and drops some. The table records some 480,000 clones, around 79% of them present only once. The rearrangement links TRBV28 to TRBJ1-5; unclear D gene. Sequencing was carried out using PBMCs. The sequence was obtained from a woman between 35 and 50 years old in good health. Some clones in this sample may be carry-over from other donors' samples. Here the CDR3 DNA reads TGTGCCAGCAGGGGCGCAAGTCCCCTCTATAGCAATCAGCCCCAGCATTTT. It specifies CASRGASPLYSNQPQHF.